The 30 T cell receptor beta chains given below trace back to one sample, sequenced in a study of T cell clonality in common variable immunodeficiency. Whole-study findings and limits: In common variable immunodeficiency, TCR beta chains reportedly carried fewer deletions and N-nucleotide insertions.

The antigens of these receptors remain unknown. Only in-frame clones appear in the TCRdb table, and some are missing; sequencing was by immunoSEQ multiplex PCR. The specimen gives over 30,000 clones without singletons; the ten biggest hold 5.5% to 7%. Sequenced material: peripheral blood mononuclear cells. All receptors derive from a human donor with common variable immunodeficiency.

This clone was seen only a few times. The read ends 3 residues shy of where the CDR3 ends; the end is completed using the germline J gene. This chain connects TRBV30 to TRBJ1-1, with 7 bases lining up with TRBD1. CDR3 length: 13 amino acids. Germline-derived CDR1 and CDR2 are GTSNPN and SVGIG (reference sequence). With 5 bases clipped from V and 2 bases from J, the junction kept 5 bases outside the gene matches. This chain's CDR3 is CAWGGGPNTEAFF. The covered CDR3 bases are TGTGCCTGGGGAGGGGGCCCTAACACTGAA.

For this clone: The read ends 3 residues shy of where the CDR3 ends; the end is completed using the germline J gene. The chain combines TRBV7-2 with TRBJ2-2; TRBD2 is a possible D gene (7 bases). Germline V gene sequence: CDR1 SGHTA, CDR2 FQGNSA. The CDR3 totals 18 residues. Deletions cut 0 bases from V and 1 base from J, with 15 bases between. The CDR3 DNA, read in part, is TGTGCCAGCAGCTTAGCGTCGGCGGGGGCCCTGAACACCGGGGAG. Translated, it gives CASSLASAGALNTGE. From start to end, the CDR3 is CASSLASAGALNTGELFF.

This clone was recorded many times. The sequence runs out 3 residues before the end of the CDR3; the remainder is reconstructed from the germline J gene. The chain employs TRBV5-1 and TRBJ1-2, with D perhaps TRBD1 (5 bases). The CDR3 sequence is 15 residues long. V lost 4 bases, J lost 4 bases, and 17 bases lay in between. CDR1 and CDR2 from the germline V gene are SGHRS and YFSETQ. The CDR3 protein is CASSLEGYRSYGYTF. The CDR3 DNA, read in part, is TGCGCCAGCAGCCTCGAGGGATACAGGAGCTATGGC.

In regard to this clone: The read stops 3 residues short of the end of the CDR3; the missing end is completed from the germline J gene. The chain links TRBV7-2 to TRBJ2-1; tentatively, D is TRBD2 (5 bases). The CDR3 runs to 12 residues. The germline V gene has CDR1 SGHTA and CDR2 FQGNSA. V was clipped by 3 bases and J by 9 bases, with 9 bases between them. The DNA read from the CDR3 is TGTGCCAGCAGCTTCCTAGCAGCTGAG. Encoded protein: CASSFLAAE. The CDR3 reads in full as CASSFLAAEQFF.

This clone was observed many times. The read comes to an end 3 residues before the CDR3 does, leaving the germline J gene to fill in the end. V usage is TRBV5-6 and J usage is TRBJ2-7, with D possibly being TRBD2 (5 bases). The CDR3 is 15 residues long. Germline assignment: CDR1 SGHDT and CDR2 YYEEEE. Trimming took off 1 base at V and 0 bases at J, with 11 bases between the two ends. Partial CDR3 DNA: TGTGCCAGCAGCTTGTCAGACTATTCCTCCTACGAG. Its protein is CASSLSDYSSYE. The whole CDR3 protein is CASSLSDYSSYEQYF.

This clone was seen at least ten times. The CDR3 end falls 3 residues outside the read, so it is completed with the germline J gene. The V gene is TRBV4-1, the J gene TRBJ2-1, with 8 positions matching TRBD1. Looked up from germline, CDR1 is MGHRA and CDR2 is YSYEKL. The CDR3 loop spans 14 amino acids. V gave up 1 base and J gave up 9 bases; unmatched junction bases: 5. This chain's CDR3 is CASSQGQGAGEQFF. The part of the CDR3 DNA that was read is TGCGCCAGCAGCCAAGGGCAGGGGGCCGGTGAG.

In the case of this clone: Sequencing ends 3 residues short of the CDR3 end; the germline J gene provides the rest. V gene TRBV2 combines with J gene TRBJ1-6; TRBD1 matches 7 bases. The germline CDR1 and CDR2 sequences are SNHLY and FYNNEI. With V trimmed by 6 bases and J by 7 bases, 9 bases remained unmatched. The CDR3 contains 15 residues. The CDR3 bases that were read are TGTGCCAGCAGCCCCACGACAGGGAAAAATTCACCC. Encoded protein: CASSPTTGKNSP. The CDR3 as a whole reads CASSPTTGKNSPLHF.

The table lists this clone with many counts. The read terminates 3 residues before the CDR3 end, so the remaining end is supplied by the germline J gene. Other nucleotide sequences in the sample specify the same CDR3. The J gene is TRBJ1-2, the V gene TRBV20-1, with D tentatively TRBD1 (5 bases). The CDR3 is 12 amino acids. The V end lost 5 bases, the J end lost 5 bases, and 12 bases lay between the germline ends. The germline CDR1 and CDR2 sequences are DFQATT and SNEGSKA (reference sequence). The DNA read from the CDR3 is TGCAGTGCTCCCCACGGGGGTTATGGC. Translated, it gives CSAPHGGYG. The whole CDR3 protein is CSAPHGGYGYTF.

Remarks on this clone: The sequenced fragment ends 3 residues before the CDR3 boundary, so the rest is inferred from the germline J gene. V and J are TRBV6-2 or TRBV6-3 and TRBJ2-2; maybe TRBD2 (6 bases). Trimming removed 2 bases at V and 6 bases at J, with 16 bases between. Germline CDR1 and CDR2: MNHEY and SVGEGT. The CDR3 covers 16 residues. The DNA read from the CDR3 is TGTGCCAGCAGTTACGTCCCGGGGGTGGATCCCGGGGAG. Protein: CASSYVPGVDPGE. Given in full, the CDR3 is CASSYVPGVDPGELFF.

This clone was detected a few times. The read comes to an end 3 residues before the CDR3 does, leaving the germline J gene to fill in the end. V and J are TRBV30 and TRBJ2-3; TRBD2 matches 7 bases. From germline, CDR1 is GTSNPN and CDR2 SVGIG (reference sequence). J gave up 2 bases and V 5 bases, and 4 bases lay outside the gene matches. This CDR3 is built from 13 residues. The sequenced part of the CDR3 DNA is TGTGCCTGGGCGCGGGGGACCACAGATACG. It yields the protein CAWARGTTDT. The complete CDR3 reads CAWARGTTDTQYF.

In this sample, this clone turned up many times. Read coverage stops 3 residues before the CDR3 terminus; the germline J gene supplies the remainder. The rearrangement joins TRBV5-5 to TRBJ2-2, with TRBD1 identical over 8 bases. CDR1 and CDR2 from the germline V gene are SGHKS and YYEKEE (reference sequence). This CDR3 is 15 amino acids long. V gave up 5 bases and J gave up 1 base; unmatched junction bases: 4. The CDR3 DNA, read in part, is TGTGCCAGCAGGCCCGGGACAGGGAACACCGGGGAG. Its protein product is CASRPGTGNTGE. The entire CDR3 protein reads CASRPGTGNTGELFF.

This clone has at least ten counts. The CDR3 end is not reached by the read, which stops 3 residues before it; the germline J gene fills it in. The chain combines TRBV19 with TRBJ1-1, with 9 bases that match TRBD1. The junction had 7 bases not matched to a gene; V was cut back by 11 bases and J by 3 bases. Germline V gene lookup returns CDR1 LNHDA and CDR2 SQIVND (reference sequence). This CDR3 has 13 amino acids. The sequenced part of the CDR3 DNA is TGTGCCTCAAGGACAGGGGTTCACACTGAA. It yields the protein CASRTGVHTE. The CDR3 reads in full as CASRTGVHTEAFF. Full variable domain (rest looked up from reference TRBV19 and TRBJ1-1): DGGITQSPKYLFRKEGQNVTLSCEQNLNHDAMYWYRQDPGQGLRLIYYSQIVNDFQKGDIAEGYSVSREKKESFPLTVTSAQKNPTAFYLCASRTGVHTEAFFGQGTRLTVV.

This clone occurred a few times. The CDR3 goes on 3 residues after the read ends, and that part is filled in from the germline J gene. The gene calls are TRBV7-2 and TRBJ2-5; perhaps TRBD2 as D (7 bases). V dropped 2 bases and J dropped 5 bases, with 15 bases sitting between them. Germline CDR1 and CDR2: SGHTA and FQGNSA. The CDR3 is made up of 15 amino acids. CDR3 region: CASSLFGGREETQYF. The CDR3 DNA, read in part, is TGTGCCAGCAGCTTATTCGGGGGGCGGGAGGAGACC. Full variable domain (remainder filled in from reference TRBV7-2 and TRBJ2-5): GAGVSQSPSNKVTEKGKDVELRCDPISGHTALYWYRQSLGQGLEFLIYFQGNSAPDKSGLPSDRFSAERTGGSVSTLTIQRTQQEDSAVYLCASSLFGGREETQYFGPGTRLLVL.

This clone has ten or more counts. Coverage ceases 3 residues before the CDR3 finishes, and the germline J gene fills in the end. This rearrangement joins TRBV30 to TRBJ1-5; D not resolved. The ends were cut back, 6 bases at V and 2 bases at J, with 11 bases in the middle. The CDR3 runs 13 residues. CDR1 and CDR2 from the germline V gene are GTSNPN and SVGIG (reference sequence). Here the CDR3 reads CACYARGNQPQHF. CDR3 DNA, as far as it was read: TGTGCCTGCTATGCTCGGGGCAATCAGCCC.

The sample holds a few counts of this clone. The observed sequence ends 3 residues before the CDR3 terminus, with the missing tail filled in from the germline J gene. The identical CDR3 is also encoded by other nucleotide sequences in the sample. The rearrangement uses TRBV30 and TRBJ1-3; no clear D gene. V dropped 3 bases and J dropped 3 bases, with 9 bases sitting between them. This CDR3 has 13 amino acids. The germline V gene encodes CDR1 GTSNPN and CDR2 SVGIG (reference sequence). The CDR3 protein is CAWSLGRGNTIYF. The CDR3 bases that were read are TGTGCCTGGAGCCTAGGTCGTGGAAACACC.

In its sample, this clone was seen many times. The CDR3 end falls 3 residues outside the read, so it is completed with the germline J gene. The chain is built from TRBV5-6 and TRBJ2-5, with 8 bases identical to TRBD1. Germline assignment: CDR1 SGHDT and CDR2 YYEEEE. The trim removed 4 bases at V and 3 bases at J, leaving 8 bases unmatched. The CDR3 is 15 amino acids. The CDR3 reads CASSPWTGQEETQYF. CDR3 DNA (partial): TGTGCCAGCAGCCCCTGGACGGGACAGGAAGAGACC.

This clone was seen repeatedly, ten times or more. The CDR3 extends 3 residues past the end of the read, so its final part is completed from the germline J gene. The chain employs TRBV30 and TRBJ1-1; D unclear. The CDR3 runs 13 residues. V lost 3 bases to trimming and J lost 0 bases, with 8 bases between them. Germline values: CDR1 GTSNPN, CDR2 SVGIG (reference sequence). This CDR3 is CAWSHGLNTEAFF. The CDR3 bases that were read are TGTGCCTGGAGCCACGGGTTGAACACTGAA.

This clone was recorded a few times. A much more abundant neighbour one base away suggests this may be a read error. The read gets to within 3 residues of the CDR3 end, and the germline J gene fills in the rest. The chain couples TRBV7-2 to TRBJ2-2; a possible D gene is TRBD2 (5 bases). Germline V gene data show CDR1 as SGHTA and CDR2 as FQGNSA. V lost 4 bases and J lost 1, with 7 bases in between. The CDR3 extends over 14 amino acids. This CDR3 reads CASSSGLNTGELFF. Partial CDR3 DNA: TGTGCCAGCAGCTCCGGACTGAACACCGGGGAG.

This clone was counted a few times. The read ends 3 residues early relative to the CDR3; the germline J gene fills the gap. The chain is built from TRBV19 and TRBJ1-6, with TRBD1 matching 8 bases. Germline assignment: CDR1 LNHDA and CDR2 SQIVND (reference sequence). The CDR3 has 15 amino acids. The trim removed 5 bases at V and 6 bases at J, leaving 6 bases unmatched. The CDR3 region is CASSVQGAPNSPLHF. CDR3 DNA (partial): TGTGCCAGTAGTGTCCAGGGGGCGCCTAATTCACCC.

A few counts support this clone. The CDR3 protein is CASSSRGYQGGDYGYTF. CDR3 DNA (partial): TGTGCCAGCAGCTCCCGGGGGTATCAGGGAGGAGACTATGGC. The rearrangement links TRBV6-2 or TRBV6-3 to TRBJ1-2, with D maybe TRBD1 (5 bases). With the read ending 3 residues before the CDR3 end, the germline J gene is used to fill in that end. V was shortened by 6 bases and J by 3 bases, with 23 bases between the two germline ends. Germline V gene sequence: CDR1 MNHEY, CDR2 SVGEGT. The CDR3 is made up of 17 amino acids.

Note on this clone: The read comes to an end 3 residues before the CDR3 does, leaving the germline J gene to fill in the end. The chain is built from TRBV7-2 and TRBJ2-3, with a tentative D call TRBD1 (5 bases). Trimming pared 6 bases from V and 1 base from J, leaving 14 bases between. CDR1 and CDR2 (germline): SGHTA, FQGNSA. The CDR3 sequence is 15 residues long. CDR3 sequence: CASSRFLGGTDTQYF. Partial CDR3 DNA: TGTGCCAGCAGTCGTTTTCTAGGGGGCACAGATACG.

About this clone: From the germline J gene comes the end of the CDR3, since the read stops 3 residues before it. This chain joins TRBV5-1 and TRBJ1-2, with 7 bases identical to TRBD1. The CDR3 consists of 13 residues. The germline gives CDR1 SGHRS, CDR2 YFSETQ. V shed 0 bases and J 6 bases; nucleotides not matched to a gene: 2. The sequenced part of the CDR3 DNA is TGCGCCAGCAGCTTGGGACAGGGAAATGGC. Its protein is CASSLGQGNG. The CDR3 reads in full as CASSLGQGNGYTF. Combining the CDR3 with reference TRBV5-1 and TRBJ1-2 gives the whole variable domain KAGVTQTPRYLIKTRGQQVTLSCSPISGHRSVSWYQQTPGQGLQFLFEYFSETQRNKGNFPGRFSGRQFSNSRSEMNVSTLELGDSALYLCASSLGQGNGYTFGSGTRLTVV.

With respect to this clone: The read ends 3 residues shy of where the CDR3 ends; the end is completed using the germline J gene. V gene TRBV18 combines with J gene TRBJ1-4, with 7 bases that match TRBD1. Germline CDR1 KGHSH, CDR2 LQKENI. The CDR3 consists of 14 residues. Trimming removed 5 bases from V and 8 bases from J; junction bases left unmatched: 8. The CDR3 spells CASSSDRVGEKLFF. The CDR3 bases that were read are TGTGCCAGCTCATCCGACAGGGTAGGAGAAAAA.

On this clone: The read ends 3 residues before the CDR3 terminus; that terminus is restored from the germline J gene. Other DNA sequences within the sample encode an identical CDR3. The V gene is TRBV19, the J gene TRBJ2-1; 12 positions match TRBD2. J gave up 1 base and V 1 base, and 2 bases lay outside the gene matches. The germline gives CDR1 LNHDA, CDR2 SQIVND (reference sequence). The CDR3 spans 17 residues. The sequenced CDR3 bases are TGTGCCAGTAGTATAGCCGGGACTAGCGGGTCCTACAATGAG. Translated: CASSIAGTSGSYNE. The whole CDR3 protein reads CASSIAGTSGSYNEQFF.

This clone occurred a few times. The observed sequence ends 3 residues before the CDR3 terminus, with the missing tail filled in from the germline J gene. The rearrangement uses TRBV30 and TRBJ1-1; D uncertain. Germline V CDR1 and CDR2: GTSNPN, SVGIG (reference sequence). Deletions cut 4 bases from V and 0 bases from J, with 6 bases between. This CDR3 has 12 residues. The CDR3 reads CAWMGMNTEAFF. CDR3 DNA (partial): TGTGCCTGGATGGGCATGAACACTGAA.

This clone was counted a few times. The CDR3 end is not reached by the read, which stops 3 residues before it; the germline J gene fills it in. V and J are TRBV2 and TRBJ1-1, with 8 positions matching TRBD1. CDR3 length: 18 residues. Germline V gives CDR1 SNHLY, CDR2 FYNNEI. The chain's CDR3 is CASSGGQDDPWVRPGAFF. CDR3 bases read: TGTGCCAGCAGTGGGGGACAGGACGATCCTTGGGTTAGGCCGGGA.

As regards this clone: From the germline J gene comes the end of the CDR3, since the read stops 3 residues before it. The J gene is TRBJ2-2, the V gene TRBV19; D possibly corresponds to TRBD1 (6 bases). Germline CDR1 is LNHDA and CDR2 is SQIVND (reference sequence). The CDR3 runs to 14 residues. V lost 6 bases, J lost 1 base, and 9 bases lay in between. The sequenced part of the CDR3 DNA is TGTGCCAGTAGGACGACAGGGAACACCGGGGAG. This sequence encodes CASRTTGNTGE. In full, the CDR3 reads CASRTTGNTGELFF. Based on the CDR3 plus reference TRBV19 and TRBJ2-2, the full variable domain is DGGITQSPKYLFRKEGQNVTLSCEQNLNHDAMYWYRQDPGQGLRLIYYSQIVNDFQKGDIAEGYSVSREKKESFPLTVTSAQKNPTAFYLCASRTTGNTGELFFGEGSRLTVL.

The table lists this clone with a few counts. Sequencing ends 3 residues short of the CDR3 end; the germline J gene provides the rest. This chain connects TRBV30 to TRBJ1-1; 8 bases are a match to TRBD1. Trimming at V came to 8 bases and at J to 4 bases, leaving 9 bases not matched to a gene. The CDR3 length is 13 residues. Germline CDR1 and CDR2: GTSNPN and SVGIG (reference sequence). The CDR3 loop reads CARTGNIGTEAFF. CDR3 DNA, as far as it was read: TGTGCCAGGACAGGGAATATTGGCACTGAA. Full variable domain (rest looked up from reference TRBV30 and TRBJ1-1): SQTIHQWPATLVQPVGSPLSLECTVEGTSNPNLYWYRQAAGRGLQLLFYSVGIGQISSEVPQNLSASRPQDRQFILSSKKLLLSDSGFYLCARTGNIGTEAFFGQGTRLTVV.

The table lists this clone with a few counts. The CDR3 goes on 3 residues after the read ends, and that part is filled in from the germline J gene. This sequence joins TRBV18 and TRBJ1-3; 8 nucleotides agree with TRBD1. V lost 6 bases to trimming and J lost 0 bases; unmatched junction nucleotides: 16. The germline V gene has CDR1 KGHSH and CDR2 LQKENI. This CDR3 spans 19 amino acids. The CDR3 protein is CASSYQRQGQGISGNTIYF. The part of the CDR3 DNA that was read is TGTGCCAGCTCCTACCAGCGACAGGGGCAGGGGATCTCTGGAAACACC.

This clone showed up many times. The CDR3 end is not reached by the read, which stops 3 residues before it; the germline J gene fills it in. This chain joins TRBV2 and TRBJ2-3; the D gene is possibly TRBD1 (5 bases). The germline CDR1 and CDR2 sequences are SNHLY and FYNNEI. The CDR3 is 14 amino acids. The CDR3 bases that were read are TGTGCCAGCAGTGACCCTCCCAGGGCCCCATCG. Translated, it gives CASSDPPRAPS. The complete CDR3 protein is CASSDPPRAPSQYF.